Detailed here is one T cell receptor beta chain. Its specific antigen is unknown. Per-base quality was not reported, and no clone a single base away is much larger than it. The entry originates in a study of cytomegalovirus exposure and HLA in healthy donors (dated by TCRdb to the late 2010s). With regard to the full study: According to an earlier analysis of 550 to 700 of the donors, about 179 million T cells yielded over 100 million unique TCR beta sequences and about 300 Gb of sequence data. An early release that covered more than 550 HLA-typed donors contained about 300 gigabases of sequencing data and around 85 million unique TCR sequences. Of the roughly 400 genotyped donors, 81% were placed in the genetic ancestry cluster associated with self-reported Caucasian donors. The study aimed to test whether signatures of past pathogen exposure could be identified by cataloging public T cell receptors. The T cell repertoires of about 700 subjects were profiled by immunosequencing and related to cytomegalovirus serostatus. A separate validation cohort of approximately 130 different subjects was used in addition to the roughly 720-subject first cohort. High-throughput TCR immunosequencing, statistical association of individual TCRs with disease status, and machine learning were combined to predict cytomegalovirus infection status. A later analysis re-examined previously published TCR beta repertoires from 500 to 700 donors and added high-resolution HLA genotyping to investigate patterns of TCR occurrence. The later analysis used no new phenotypic data to find candidate immune exposures, relying instead on TCR beta sequences and their occurrence across donors. To decide whether each TCR beta V gene segment behaved as functional or pseudogenic, an earlier analysis of 587 of the donors relied on high-throughput TCR beta sequencing. Alongside the repertoire data, information on donor age, sex, ethnicity and CMV serostatus was compiled. A later genetic analysis took genome-wide SNP genotypes for about three fifths of the 666 donors and used that subset as a discovery cohort. All discovery cohort repertoires had been generated on a single sequencing platform. Both class I and class II loci were covered by HLA typing, at four-digit resolution. The number of typed donors differed by locus: about 620-640 for A, B, C, DRB1 and DQB1; approximately 540 for DQA1; approximately 600 for DPA1; and approximately 450 for DPB1. Roughly 5 DR-DQ haplotypes were handled as single units for association and clustering, since linkage in the cohort was strong. Among 300 to 500 genotyped donors of the cohort, an average of roughly 230,000 unique TCR beta nucleotide sequences was sequenced per donor, of which about 18% were non-productive. Overall study results and their limits: While some public TCRs were present in many individuals, most TCR sequences turned up only very rarely across donors. Some 16 rarely observed V segments, including chromosome 9 orphons, were excluded from the earlier analysis of approximately 600 of the donors because counts were too low. In both the original and validation cohorts, the classifier was reported to diagnose cytomegalovirus status with high specificity and sensitivity. In the study, some 180 TCR beta chains were listed as associated with cytomegalovirus. Three of the identified cytomegalovirus-associated TCR beta chains were confirmed in vitro to be specific for cytomegalovirus antigens. In a later analysis, some 17,000 TCR beta sequences were associated with specific HLA alleles at a false discovery rate of 0.05. According to a later analysis, TCR association rates differed among HLA loci, with DRB1 alleles showing the most associated TCRs and HLA-C alleles showing the fewest. A group of highly shared sequence variants was considered likely to be a technical artifact of the sequencing pipeline. According to the authors, the approach could potentially be generalized to other disease states and immunological phenotypes. Roughly uniform sequencing depth across donors was assumed in presence/absence analyses, although this assumption may not hold. According to a later genetic analysis, donors in an Asian-associated ancestry cluster had fewer N-insertions in productive TCRs than the roughly 700-donor mean. Correlated functional status among segregating V segments might be attributable to linkage disequilibrium, but an unknown experimental factor could not be ruled out. Immune exposure information for the cohort was limited to CMV serostatus. Broadly in line with IMGT annotations, most TCR beta V segments showed up in productive rearrangements about 87% or about 30% of the time in an earlier analysis of 450 to 600 of the donors. A further reported finding was that TCR beta sequences accurately predicted the HLA-A and HLA-B alleles for most subjects in the first cohort. A later analysis found that most CMV-associated TCR beta chains appeared HLA-restricted, with HLA associations seemingly driven largely by CMV exposure. In a later analysis, HLA-associated TCR beta chains showed more clonal expansion and lower generation probabilities than non-associated chains that were equally common. Because HLA typing was missing for some donors at each locus, association tests included only the typed subset. In this cohort, only TCR beta chains were sequenced, and detectable features were limited by the absence of alpha or paired-chain data. In a later genetic analysis, a missense DCLRE1C variant was associated with V-gene and J-gene trimming of TCR beta chains, and the association was replicated in an independent cohort. In a later analysis, several top co-occurrence clusters were reported to appear linked to parvovirus B19, influenza, CMV and Epstein-Barr virus. Because the 87-base-pair reads could not distinguish some IMGT-functional V segments, including TRBV6-2 and TRBV6-3, those segments were excluded. When HLA alleles, especially DR and DQ, strongly co-occurred, TCR associations were difficult to assign to individual alleles.

From its cysteine to its phenylalanine, the CDR3 spans 15 amino acids. Only CDR3 DNA remains: 45 bases, in frame from the first base. From a lookup of the germline V gene, CDR1 and CDR2 are SGHTA and FQGNSA. At the junction V is shortened by 3 bases and J by 3 bases; bases outside the gene matches: 7. Library prep was done by the immunoSEQ multiplex PCR assay. For the multiplex PCR, a mixture combining 60 forward primers for TCR Vbeta segments and 13 reverse primers for TCR Jbeta segments was used. Amplification of the CDR3 region of rearranged TCR beta genes was performed with a multiplex PCR assay on genomic DNA. The Illumina HiSeq System was used to sequence the amplified TCR beta libraries as 87-base-pair reads. The authors processed their data as follows. A later analysis counted tens of millions of unique TCR beta chains across the 650 to 700 repertoires, and some 11 million of these chains were shared by at least two donors. A nearest-neighbor algorithm error-corrected the raw reads and collapsed the reads into unique sequences, merging closely related sequences to remove PCR and sequencing errors. To assign V, D and J gene segments, CDR3 sequences were aligned to IMGT reference sequences. For a sequence to be retained, a match of at least six nucleotides was required to both a V gene segment and a J gene segment. Rearrangements were classified as productive when the CDR3 lacked stop codons and remained in frame with V and J, and all other rearrangements were classified as non-productive. CDR3 was defined according to IMGT convention as the region running from the second conserved V-encoded cysteine to the conserved J-encoded phenylalanine. In an earlier analysis of more than 550 of the donors, sequences lacking an unambiguous match to a single V gene segment were excluded. In an earlier analysis of around 590 of the donors, a V segment was called functional when productive rearrangements were above 56.7%, and segregating when the standard deviation between donors exceeded 5%. To diagnose cytomegalovirus status from the catalog of TCR beta chain sequences, a statistical classification framework was built. In a later analysis, V and J genes were assigned by comparing TCR nucleotide sequences against IMGT/GENE-DB human TR gene sequences. The TCRdist pipeline was used in a later analysis to assign CDR3 sequences and most-parsimonious VDJ recombination scenarios. In a later analysis, every TCR beta chain was defined by the combination of its CDR3 amino acid sequence and its V-gene family, and reads without a unique V-gene family were dropped. To address suspected cross-contamination and a sequencing artifact, a later analysis removed 450 to 700 highly shared, low-generation-probability nucleotide sequences. In a later analysis, a clonal expansion index for each public chain was calculated from normalized within-repertoire ranks of inferred template counts. A later analysis computed generation probabilities with a VDJ recombination model fitted to out-of-frame rearrangements, and checked the results against IGoR. In a later analysis, TCR-TCR, TCR-HLA and TCR-CMV co-occurrence was scored with hypergeometric tests, and a repertoire-size bias correction was applied to TCR pairs. False discovery rates were estimated in a later analysis by permuting HLA or CMV assignments 20 times. A later analysis grouped co-occurring TCRs with DBSCAN, adding TCRdist sequence similarity when clustering within HLA-allele-positive subsets. Repertoires with fewer than 30,000 or more than 120,000 public chains were left out of co-occurrence clustering, as were about five repertoires with anomalous nucleotide sharing. TCRdb's version of the immuneACCESS table is confined to in-frame rearrangements and falls short of the full clone set. An unresolved V gene accounts for under half of the shortfall where checked; the remainder is of unknown origin. V and J calls and clone size come straight from that table; D and trimming were deduced from the DNA. In this sample the table shows 160,000 or so clones, approximately 80% of which occur a single time. Together, the top ten hold approximately 1.3% of the sample.

The cohort consisted of 600 to 700 healthy bone marrow donors. Cohort members were all nominally healthy when sampled, although unrecorded immune exposures were likely present. The donor tested CMV seronegative, placing the donor among the approximately 400 seronegative members of the cohort. A peripheral blood sample was provided by each donor, and peripheral blood mononuclear cells were used for TCR beta sequencing. Genomic DNA was extracted from the blood cell samples with the Qiagen DNeasy Blood Extraction Kit. The source material was PBMCs. The sequence joins TRBV7-2 to TRBJ1-2, and 7 bases in between align with TRBD1. The clonotype originates from a man aged 25-40 years in good health and CMV-seronegative. The CDR3 region has the sequence CASSLETGPDYGYTF. The DNA sequence is TGTGCCAGCAGCTTGGAGACAGGGCCTGACTATGGCTACACCTTC.